A selection of T cell receptor beta chains follows, all from one sample in a study of cytomegalovirus exposure and HLA in healthy donors. The table came from immunoSEQ multiplex PCR; TCRdb's copy has only in-frame clones and leaves some out. The data show 100,000 to 150,000 clones, around four fifths seen once. The sample was PBMCs. Receptors originate from a male donor in good health and CMV-seronegative. Both conserved end residues are part of each CDR3. The D gene is left open where the match is weak. Clone size is stated in some rows and not others, as once, few, many or a class when expanded.

>TRBV7-2|TRBD1|TRBJ1-3|NA
TGTGCCAGCAGCTCCCACCGACAGGGAGTCCTAAGAAACACCATATATTTT
CASSSHRQGVLRNTIYF
>TRBV18|NA|TRBJ1-1|NA
TGTGCCAGCTCACCCAGCCTACAGGGACAAACTGAAGCTTTCTTT
CASSPSLQGQTEAFF
>TRBV28|TRBD1|TRBJ1-1|NA
TGTGCCAGCGGTCGGGGAAGACAGGGCAACTCCGAAGCTTTCTTT
CASGRGRQGNSEAFF
>TRBV29-1|NA|TRBJ2-5|NA
TGCAGCGTTGAAGATTACGGGGGGCTGGAGAGAGAGACCCAGTACTTC
CSVEDYGGLERETQYF
>TRBV9|TRBD2|TRBJ2-2|NA
TGTGCCAGCAGCGTAGTACCTAGCGGGGGGTCGAACACCGGGGAGCTGTTTTTT
CASSVVPSGGSNTGELFF
>TRBV5-8|TRBD1|TRBJ1-2|NA
TGTGCCAGCAGCTTGGGAGACAGGGGTTTTAACTATGGCTACACCTTC
CASSLGDRGFNYGYTF
>TRBV7-9|NA|TRBJ2-7|NA
TGTGCCAGCAGCTTAGCAGTGACAGCGGAGCAGTACTTC
CASSLAVTAEQYF
>TRBV6-5|NA|TRBJ1-1|NA
TGTGCCAGCAAAGGCACAGGAACTGAAGCTTTCTTT
CASKGTGTEAFF
>TRBV4-3|TRBD1|TRBJ1-2|NA
TGCGCCAGCAGCCAATCACAGGGGGCTGTCTATGGCTACACCTTC
CASSQSQGAVYGYTF
>TRBV19|NA|TRBJ2-6|NA
TGTGCCAGCGCGCCGATCTTTTCTGGGGCCAACGTCCTGACTTTC
CASAPIFSGANVLTF
>TRBV30|NA|TRBJ1-4|NA
TGTGCCTGGGCGACGGAACAGGAAAAACTGTTTTTT
CAWATEQEKLFF
>TRBV19|NA|TRBJ1-2|few
TGTGCCAGTAGTATTTCGGGGTACTATGGCTACACCTTC
CASSISGYYGYTF
>TRBV7-2|TRBD1|TRBJ1-6|NA
TGTGCCAGCAGCGCCACAGGGGGGAGTTCACCCCTCCACTTT
CASSATGGSSPLHF
>TRBV7-6|NA|TRBJ1-6|few
TGTGCCAGCAGCCCCGGGGTAGCGGACCATAATTCACCCCTCCACTTT
CASSPGVADHNSPLHF
>TRBV6-5|NA|TRBJ1-2|NA
TGTGCCAGCAGTTACTCGGGCTCCTCAGGCTACACCTTC
CASSYSGSSGYTF
>TRBV18|NA|TRBJ2-1|NA
TGTGCCAGCTCACCACTCGAGACAGGAAGTAATGAGCAGTTCTTC
CASSPLETGSNEQFF
>TRBV5-1|TRBD1|TRBJ1-2|NA
TGCGCCAGCAGCCGGGACAGACCCTATGGCTACACCTTC
CASSRDRPYGYTF
>TRBV4-3|NA|TRBJ1-5|NA
TGCGCCAGCAGCCAAGTGGTCGCAGGGGCAAATCAGCCCCAGCATTTT
CASSQVVAGANQPQHF
>TRBV5-1|NA|TRBJ1-2|NA
TGCGCCAGCAGCCGGGACACCAGCTATGGCTACACCTTC
CASSRDTSYGYTF
>TRBV15|NA|TRBJ2-7|NA
TGTGCCACCAGCTCCCGGTCGGTAGACGAGCAGTACTTC
CATSSRSVDEQYF
>TRBV11-1|NA|TRBJ1-2|NA
TGTGCCAGCAGCTTTCCTCCTATCTACACCTTC
CASSFPPIYTF
>TRBV11-3|NA|TRBJ2-2|NA
TGTGCCACCGTCTCGAACACCGGGGAGCTGTTTTTT
CATVSNTGELFF
>TRBV6-1|NA|TRBJ1-1|NA
TGTGCCAGCATTGGACTCCTGAACACTGAAGCTTTCTTT
CASIGLLNTEAFF
>TRBV6-5|NA|TRBJ1-2|few
TGTGCCAGCAGTAAAAGCCTTAACTATGGCTACACCTTC
CASSKSLNYGYTF
>TRBV7-2|TRBD2|TRBJ2-2|once
TGTGCCAGCAGCCCGGGACTAAACACCGGGGAGCTGTTTTTT
CASSPGLNTGELFF
>TRBV13|NA|TRBJ2-2|NA
TGTGCCAGCAGCTTAGGACAGGGCGACCGGGAGCTGTTTTTT
CASSLGQGDRELFF
>TRBV10-3|TRBD1|TRBJ1-1|NA
TGTGCCACCATGGGACAGGGACACACTGAAGCTTTCTTT
CATMGQGHTEAFF
>TRBV6-5|NA|TRBJ1-1|few
TGTGCCACCCACGAGGTAATAAACACTGAAGCTTTCTTT
CATHEVINTEAFF